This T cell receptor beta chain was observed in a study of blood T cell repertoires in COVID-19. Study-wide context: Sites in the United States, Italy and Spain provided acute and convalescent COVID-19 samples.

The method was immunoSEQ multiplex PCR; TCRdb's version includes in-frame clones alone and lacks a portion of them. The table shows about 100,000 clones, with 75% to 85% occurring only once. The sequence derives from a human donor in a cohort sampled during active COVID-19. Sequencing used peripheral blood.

CDR3 residues: CASSYGQNNQPQHF. CDR3 nucleotide sequence: TGTGCCAGCAGCTACGGACAGAACAATCAGCCCCAGCATTTT. The V call is TRBV7-2, the J call TRBJ1-5, with D possibly matching TRBD1 (6 bases). V was clipped by 4 bases and J by 3 bases, with 10 bases between them. There are 14 residues in the CDR3. Germline V gene data show CDR1 as SGHTA and CDR2 as FQGNSA.